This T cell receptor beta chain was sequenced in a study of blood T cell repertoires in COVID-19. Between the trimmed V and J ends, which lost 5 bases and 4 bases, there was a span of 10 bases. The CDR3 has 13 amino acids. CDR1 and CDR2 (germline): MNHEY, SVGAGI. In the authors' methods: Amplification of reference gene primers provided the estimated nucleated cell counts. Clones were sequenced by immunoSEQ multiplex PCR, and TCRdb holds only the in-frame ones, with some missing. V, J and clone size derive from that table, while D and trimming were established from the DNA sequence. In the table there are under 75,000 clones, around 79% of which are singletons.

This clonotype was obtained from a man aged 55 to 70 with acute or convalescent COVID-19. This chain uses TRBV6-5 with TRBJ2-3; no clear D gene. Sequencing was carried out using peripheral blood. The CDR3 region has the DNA TGTGCCAGCAGTAGCCCGCCTTCAGATACGCAGTATTTT. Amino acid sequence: CASSSPPSDTQYF.